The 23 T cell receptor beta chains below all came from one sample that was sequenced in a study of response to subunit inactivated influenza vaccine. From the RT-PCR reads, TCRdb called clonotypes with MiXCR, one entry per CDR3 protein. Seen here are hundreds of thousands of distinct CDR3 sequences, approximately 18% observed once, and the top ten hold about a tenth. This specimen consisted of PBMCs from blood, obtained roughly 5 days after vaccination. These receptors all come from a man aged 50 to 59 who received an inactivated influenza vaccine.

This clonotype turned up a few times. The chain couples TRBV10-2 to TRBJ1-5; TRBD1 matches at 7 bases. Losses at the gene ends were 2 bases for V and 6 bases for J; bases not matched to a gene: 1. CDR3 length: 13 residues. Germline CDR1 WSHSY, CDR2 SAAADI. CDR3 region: CASSEQGVQPQHF. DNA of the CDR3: TGCGCCAGCAGTGAGCAGGGGGTTCAGCCCCAGCATTTT.

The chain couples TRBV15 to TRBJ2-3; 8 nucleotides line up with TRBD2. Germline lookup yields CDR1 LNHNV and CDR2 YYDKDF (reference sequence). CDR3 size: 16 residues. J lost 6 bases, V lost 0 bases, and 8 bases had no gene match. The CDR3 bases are TGTGCCACCAGCAGAGATAGAACGGGAGGGTGGGATACGCAGTATTTT. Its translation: CATSRDRTGGWDTQYF.

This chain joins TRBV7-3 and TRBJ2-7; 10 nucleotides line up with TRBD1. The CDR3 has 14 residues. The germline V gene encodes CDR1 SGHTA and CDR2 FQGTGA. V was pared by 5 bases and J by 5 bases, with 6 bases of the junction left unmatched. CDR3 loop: CASSMTGGKDEQYF. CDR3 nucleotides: TGTGCCAGCAGCATGACAGGGGGCAAGGACGAGCAGTACTTC.

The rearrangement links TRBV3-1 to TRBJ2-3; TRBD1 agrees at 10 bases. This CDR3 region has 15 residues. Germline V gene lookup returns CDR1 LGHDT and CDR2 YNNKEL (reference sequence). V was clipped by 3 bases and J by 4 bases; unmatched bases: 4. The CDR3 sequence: CASSQGTGVADTQYF. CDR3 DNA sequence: TGTGCCAGCAGCCAGGGGACAGGGGTCGCAGATACGCAGTATTTT.

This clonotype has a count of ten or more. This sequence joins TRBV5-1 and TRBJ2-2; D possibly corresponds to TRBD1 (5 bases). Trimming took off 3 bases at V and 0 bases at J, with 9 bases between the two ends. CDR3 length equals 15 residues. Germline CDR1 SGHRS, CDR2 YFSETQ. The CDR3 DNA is TGCGCCAGCAGCTGGGGCCAATCGAACACCGGGGAGCTGTTTTTT. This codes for CASSWGQSNTGELFF. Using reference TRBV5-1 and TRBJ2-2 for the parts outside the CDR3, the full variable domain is KAGVTQTPRYLIKTRGQQVTLSCSPISGHRSVSWYQQTPGQGLQFLFEYFSETQRNKGNFPGRFSGRQFSNSRSEMNVSTLELGDSALYLCASSWGQSNTGELFFGEGSRLTVL.

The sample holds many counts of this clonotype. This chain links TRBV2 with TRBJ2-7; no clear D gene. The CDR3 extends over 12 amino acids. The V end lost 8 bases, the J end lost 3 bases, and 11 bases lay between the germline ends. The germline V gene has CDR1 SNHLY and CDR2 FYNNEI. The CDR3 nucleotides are TGTGCCAGCGGGTTCGACATCTACGAGCAGTACTTC. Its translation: CASGFDIYEQYF.

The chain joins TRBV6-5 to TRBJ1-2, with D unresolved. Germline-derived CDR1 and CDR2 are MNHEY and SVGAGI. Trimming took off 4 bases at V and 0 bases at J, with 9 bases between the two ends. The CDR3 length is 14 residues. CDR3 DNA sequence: TGTGCCAGCAGTTCCATAGATACTAACTATGGCTACACCTTC. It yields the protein CASSSIDTNYGYTF.

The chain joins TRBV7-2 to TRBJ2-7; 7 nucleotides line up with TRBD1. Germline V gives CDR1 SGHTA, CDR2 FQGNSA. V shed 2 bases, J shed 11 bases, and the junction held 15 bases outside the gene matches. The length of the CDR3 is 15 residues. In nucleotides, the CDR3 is TGTGCCAGCAGCTTATCATGGGGACAGACGAAGGTGAAGTACTTC. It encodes CASSLSWGQTKVKYF.

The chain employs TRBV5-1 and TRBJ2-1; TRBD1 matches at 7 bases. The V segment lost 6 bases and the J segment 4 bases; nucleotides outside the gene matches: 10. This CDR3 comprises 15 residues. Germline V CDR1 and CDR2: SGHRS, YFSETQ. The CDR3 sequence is CASNPGGTGYNEQFF. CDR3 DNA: TGCGCCAGCAACCCAGGGGGAACAGGGTACAATGAGCAGTTCTTC.

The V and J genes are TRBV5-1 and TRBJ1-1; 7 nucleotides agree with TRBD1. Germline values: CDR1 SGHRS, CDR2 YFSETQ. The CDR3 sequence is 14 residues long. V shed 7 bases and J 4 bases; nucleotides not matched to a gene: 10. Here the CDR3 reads CASYRQGGSTEAFF. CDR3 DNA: TGCGCCAGCTATAGACAGGGCGGGAGCACTGAAGCTTTCTTT. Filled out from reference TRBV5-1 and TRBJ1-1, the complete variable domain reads KAGVTQTPRYLIKTRGQQVTLSCSPISGHRSVSWYQQTPGQGLQFLFEYFSETQRNKGNFPGRFSGRQFSNSRSEMNVSTLELGDSALYLCASYRQGGSTEAFFGQGTRLTVV.

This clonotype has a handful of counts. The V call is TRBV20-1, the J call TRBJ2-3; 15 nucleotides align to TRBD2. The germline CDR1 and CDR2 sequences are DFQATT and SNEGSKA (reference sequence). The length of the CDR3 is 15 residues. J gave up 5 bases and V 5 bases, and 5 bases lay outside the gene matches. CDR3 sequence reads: CSARTSGRAVDTQYF. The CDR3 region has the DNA TGCAGTGCTCGGACTAGCGGGAGGGCCGTAGATACGCAGTATTTT.

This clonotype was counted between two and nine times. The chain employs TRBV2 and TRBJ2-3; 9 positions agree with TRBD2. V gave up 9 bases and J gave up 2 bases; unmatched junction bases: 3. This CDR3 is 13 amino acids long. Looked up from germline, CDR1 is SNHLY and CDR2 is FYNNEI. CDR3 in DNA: TGTGCCAGGGAGCGGGGGGACACAGATACGCAGTATTTT. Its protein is CARERGDTDTQYF. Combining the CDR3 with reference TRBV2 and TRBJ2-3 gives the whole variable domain EPEVTQTPSHQVTQMGQEVILRCVPISNHLYFYWYRQILGQKVEFLVSFYNNEISEKSEIFDDQFSVERPDGSNFTLKIRSTKLEDSAMYFCARERGDTDTQYFGPGTRLTVL.

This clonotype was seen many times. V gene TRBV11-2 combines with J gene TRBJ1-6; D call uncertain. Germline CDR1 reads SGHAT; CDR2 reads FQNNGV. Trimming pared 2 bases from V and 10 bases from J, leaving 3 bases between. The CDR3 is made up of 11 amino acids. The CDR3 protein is CASSLNSPLHF. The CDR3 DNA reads TGTGCCAGCAGCTTAAACTCACCCCTCCACTTT. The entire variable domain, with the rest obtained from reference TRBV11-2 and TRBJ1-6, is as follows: EAGVAQSPRYKIIEKRQSVAFWCNPISGHATLYWYQQILGQGPKLLIQFQNNGVVDDSQLPKDRFSAERLKGVDSTLKIQPAKLEDSAVYLCASSLNSPLHFGNGTRLTVT.

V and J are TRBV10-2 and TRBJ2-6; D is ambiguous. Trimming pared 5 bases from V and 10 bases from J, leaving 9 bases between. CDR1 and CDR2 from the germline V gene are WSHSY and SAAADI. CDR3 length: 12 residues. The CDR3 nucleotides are TGCGCCAGCAGTCTGACCCCTAACGTCCTGACTTTC. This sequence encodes CASSLTPNVLTF.

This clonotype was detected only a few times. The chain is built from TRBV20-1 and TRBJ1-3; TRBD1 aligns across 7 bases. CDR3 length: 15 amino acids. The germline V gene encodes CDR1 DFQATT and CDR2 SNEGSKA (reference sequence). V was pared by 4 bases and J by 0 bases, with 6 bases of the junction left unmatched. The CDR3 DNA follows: TGCAGTGCTACTTCAGGGGGTTCCTCTGGAAACACCATATATTTT. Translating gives CSATSGGSSGNTIYF.

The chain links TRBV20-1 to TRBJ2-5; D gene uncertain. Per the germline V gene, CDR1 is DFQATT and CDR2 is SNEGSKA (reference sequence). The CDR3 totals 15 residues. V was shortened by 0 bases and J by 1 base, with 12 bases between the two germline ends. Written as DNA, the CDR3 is TGCAGTGCTAGAGATGCTCAGTATTCCCAAGAGACCCAGTACTTC. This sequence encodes CSARDAQYSQETQYF.

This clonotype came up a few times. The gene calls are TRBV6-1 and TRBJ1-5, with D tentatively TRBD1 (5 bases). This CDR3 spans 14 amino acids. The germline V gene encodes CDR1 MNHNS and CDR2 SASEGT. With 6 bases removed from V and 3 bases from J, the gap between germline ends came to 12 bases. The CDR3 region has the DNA TGTGCCAGCAGAAACAGAGGGGTCAATCAGCCCCAGCATTTT. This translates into CASRNRGVNQPQHF.

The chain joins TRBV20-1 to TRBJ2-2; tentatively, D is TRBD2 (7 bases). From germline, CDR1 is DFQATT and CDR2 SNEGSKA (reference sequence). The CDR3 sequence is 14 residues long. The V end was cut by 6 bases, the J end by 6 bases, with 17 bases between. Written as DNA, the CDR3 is TGCAGTGCACAGGTGGAGGGGGGGCCCGGGGAGCTGTTTTTT. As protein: CSAQVEGGPGELFF.

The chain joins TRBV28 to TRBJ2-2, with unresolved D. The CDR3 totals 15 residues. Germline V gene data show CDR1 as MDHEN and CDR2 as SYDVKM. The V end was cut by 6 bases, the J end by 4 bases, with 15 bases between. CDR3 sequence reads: CASRSVGSSTGELFF. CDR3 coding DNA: TGTGCCAGCAGGTCGGTGGGTAGTTCCACCGGGGAGCTGTTTTTT.

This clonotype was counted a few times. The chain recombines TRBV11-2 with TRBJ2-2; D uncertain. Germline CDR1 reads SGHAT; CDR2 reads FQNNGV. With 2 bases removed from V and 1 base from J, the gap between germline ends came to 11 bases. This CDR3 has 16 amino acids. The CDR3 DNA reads TGTGCCAGCAGCTTAAAGAGACACCTGAACACCGGGGAGCTGTTTTTT. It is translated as CASSLKRHLNTGELFF.

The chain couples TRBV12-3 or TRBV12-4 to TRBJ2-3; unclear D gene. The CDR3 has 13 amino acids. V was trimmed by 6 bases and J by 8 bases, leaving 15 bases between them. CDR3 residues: CASSPGRRGTQYF. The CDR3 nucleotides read TGTGCCAGCAGCCCCGGCAGGAGAGGTACGCAGTATTTT.

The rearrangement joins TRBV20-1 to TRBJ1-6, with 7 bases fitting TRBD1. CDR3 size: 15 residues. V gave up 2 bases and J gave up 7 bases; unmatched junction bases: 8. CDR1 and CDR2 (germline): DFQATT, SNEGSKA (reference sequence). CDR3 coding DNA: TGCAGTGCTAGAAGAGAGGACAGGCTGAATTCACCCCTCCACTTT. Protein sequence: CSARREDRLNSPLHF.

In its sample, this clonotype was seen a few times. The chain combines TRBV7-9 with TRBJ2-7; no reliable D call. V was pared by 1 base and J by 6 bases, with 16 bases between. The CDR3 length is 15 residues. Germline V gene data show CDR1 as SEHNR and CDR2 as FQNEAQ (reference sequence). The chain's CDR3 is CASSLGWTAVGEQYF. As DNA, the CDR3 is TGTGCCAGCAGCTTAGGGTGGACCGCTGTAGGCGAGCAGTACTTC.